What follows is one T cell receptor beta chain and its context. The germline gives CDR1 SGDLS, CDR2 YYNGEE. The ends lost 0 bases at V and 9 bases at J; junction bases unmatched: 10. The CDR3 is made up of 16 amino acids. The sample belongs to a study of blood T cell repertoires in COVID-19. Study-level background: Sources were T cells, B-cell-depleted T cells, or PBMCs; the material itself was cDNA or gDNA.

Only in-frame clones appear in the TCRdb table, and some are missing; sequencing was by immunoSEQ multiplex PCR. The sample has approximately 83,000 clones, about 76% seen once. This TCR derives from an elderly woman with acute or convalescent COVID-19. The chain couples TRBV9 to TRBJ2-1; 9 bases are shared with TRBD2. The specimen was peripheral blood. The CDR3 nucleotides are TGTGCCAGCAGCGTAGCGTCGGCGGGGGGGCTGATTGAGCAGTTCTTC. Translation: CASSVASAGGLIEQFF.